A single sample gave rise to the 14 T cell receptor beta chains below, sequenced in a study of vaccination and CD4 T cells after COVID-19. The Oncomine TCR Beta short-read assay sequenced DNA from cultured CD4+ T cells. Once CD4+ T cells had been cultured, genomic DNA was extracted from them. TCRdb reanalysed the PCR reads using MiXCR and keeps one entry per CDR3 protein. The table lists some 9,700 distinct CDR3 sequences, 30% to 45% of them singletons. Noted treatment: approximately nine-day PBMC culture with coronavirus spike peptide pools or control peptides (ViraFEST assay). One should note that the unexposed donor's CD4+ T cells were collected before the COVID-19 pandemic (2011-2018). These receptors' targets are unknown. The sequenced sample consisted of CD4+ T cells from blood, cultured in vitro. The receptors here all came from a human donor in good health.

The chain joins TRBV24-1 to TRBJ1-1; no definite D call. Looked up from germline, CDR1 is KGHDR and CDR2 is SFDVKD. V was clipped by 0 bases and J by 7 bases, with 8 bases between them. The CDR3 loop spans 13 amino acids. The CDR3 DNA reads TGTGCCACCAGTGATTTGCTAGGAGATGAAGCTTTCTTT. Translating gives CATSDLLGDEAFF.

Turning to this clonotype: One end of the junction does not line up with germline, which may come from a read error. The chain recombines TRBV7-7 with TRBJ2-5; 7 bases map to TRBD2. The CDR3 has 16 amino acids. CDR1 and CDR2 (germline): SSHAT, FNYEAQ (reference sequence). CDR3 sequence reads: CASSLGTASGEETQYF. CDR3 in DNA: TGTGCTAGCAGCTTAGGGACCGCTAGCGGAGAAGAGACCCAGTACTTC.

The V and J genes are TRBV11-1 and TRBJ2-7; 11 bases map to TRBD2. This CDR3 spans 16 amino acids. The germline gives CDR1 SGHAT, CDR2 FQDESV (reference sequence). V lost 3 bases to trimming and J lost 0 bases; unmatched junction nucleotides: 4. Here the CDR3 DNA reads TGTGCCAGCAGCTTCTCACTAGCGGGAGACTCCTACGAGCAGTACTTC. Residues: CASSFSLAGDSYEQYF. The full variable domain, its missing parts supplied by reference TRBV11-1 and TRBJ2-7, is EAEVAQSPRYKITEKSQAVAFWCDPISGHATLYWYRQILGQGPELLVQFQDESVVDDSQLPKDRFSAERLKGVDSTLKIQPAELGDSAMYLCASSFSLAGDSYEQYFGPGTRLTVT.

This chain connects TRBV6-4 to TRBJ2-2, with 7 positions matching TRBD2. The CDR3 loop spans 15 amino acids. The ends lost 8 bases at V and 4 bases at J; junction bases unmatched: 10. The germline V gene encodes CDR1 MRHNA and CDR2 SNTAGT. The CDR3: CASSPSGASTGELFF. The CDR3 coding sequence is TGTGCCAGCTCCCCTAGCGGAGCGAGCACCGGGGAGCTGTTTTTT.

The genes are TRBV20-1 and TRBJ1-3; TRBD1 is a possible D gene (5 bases). CDR1 DFQATT and CDR2 SNEGSKA come from the germline V gene (reference sequence). V shed 3 bases and J shed 3 bases, with 15 bases lying between them. The CDR3 is 15 amino acids. As DNA, the CDR3 is TGCAGTGCTAGGATGGGGGGTGAAGGTGGAAACACCATATATTTT. Protein: CSARMGGEGGNTIYF.

This clonotype was observed a few times. The junction does not match germline at one end; this may be a read error. This rearrangement joins TRBV7-7 to TRBJ2-5; no clear D gene. There are 13 residues in the CDR3. Germline V gene lookup returns CDR1 SSHAT and CDR2 FNYEAQ (reference sequence). CDR3 amino acids: CASSPMSQETQYF. The CDR3 DNA follows: TGTGCTAGCAGCCCCATGAGCCAAGAGACCCAGTACTTC.

The CDR3 spells CASSLLPRGGTEAFF. Here the CDR3 DNA reads TGTGCCAGCAGCTTACTCCCCCGGGGGGGGACTGAAGCTTTCTTT. V and J are TRBV7-2 and TRBJ1-1; D is perhaps TRBD1 (5 bases). This CDR3 region has 15 residues. Per germline, CDR1 SGHTA and CDR2 FQGNSA. V lost 2 bases to trimming and J lost 5 bases, with 15 bases between them.

This chain joins TRBV28 and TRBJ2-3; 14 bases fit TRBD2. Germline trimming cut 4 bases from V and 1 base from J; bases unmatched to any gene: 16. The CDR3 has 21 amino acids. The germline V gene encodes CDR1 MDHEN and CDR2 SYDVKM. The CDR3 DNA sequence: TGTGCCAGCAGTTCAGACCCGCTCGGGACTAGCGGGAGTGGAGGCACAGATACGCAGTATTTT. Translating it yields CASSSDPLGTSGSGGTDTQYF.

The chain links TRBV28 to TRBJ1-5; D unresolved. Germline CDR1 is MDHEN and CDR2 is SYDVKM. This CDR3 contains 13 residues. The V and J ends lost 10 bases and 2 bases respectively, with 12 bases between them. The CDR3 DNA is TGTGCCATCAAGGACGGGGGCAATCAGCCCCAGCATTTT. This translates into CAIKDGGNQPQHF.

This clonotype occurred a few times. The rearrangement joins TRBV7-2 to TRBJ1-1; D not resolved. CDR3 length: 14 residues. Germline assignment: CDR1 SGHTA and CDR2 FQGNSA. The germline V and J ends were trimmed by 5 bases and 1 base, with 11 bases remaining between them. The CDR3: CASSPRRGNTEAFF. The CDR3 DNA reads as TGTGCCAGCAGCCCCCGGCGGGGGAACACTGAAGCTTTCTTT.

The rearrangement uses TRBV20-1 and TRBJ2-1; perhaps TRBD1 as D (5 bases). Trimming removed 1 base from V and 2 bases from J, with 18 bases in between. Per the germline V gene, CDR1 is DFQATT and CDR2 is SNEGSKA (reference sequence). CDR3 length equals 17 residues. The CDR3 here is CSARGGGRGAAYNEQFF. The CDR3 bases are TGCAGTGCTAGAGGTGGTGGTCGTGGGGCGGCCTACAATGAGCAGTTCTTC.

This clonotype has more than one count but fewer than ten. This sequence joins TRBV14 and TRBJ1-2, with D tentatively TRBD1 (5 bases). CDR3 length: 14 residues. The germline gives CDR1 SGHDN, CDR2 FVKESK. V lost 1 base, J lost 5 bases, and 11 bases lay in between. The CDR3 region is CASSQGGWGYGYTF. For the CDR3, the DNA is TGTGCCAGCAGCCAAGGAGGGTGGGGGTATGGCTACACCTTC.

Relative to its sample, this clonotype is medium-sized. V is TRBV20-1 and J is TRBJ2-7; 7 bases match TRBD2. Germline CDR1 reads DFQATT; CDR2 reads SNEGSKA (reference sequence). The ends lost 3 bases at V and 3 bases at J; junction bases unmatched: 2. CDR3 length equals 12 residues. The CDR3 spells CSASPSGYEQYF. The CDR3 DNA reads as TGCAGTGCTAGCCCTAGCGGCTACGAGCAGTACTTC.

The chain uses TRBV6-1 and TRBJ1-6, with D hard to call. V lost 5 bases to trimming and J lost 9 bases, with 14 bases between them. Germline loops: CDR1 MNHNS, CDR2 SASEGT. The length of the CDR3 is 14 residues. This CDR3 reads CASSPEGLVSPLHF. In DNA, the CDR3 is TGTGCCAGCAGTCCCGAGGGTCTGGTTTCACCCCTCCACTTT.